Below, 15 T cell receptor beta chains from the same sample are listed, as sequenced in a study of blood T cells in healthy people across ages. A second PCR, run for roughly 7 to 11 cycles, used a sample-barcoded 5' primer plus a J-beta primer mix. TCRdb recomputed calls from the 5' RACE reads with MiXCR, one row per CDR3 protein. The sample consists of 380,000 or so distinct CDR3 sequences, about 55% of them appearing once. The specimen was blood. The source of these receptors is a man in his sixties in good health.

This clonotype turned up a few times. The chain joins TRBV29-1 to TRBJ2-2; 12 positions match TRBD1. Trimming took 4 bases from V and 7 from J; bases not matched to a gene: 4. The CDR3 totals 14 residues. CDR1 is SQVTM, CDR2 ANQGSEA, per germline. The CDR3 spells CSVVGQGAIGELFF. CDR3 DNA: TGCAGCGTTGTGGGACAGGGGGCTATCGGGGAGCTGTTTTTT.

This clonotype was detected only a few times. CDR3 sequence reads: CSAGEAKNIQYF. The CDR3 DNA reads as TGCAGCGCCGGGGAGGCCAAAAACATTCAGTACTTC. The chain is built from TRBV29-1 and TRBJ2-4, with D perhaps matching TRBD2 (5 bases). This CDR3 spans 12 amino acids. Germline V gene sequence: CDR1 SQVTM, CDR2 ANQGSEA. The V and J ends lost 7 bases and 1 base respectively, with 8 bases between them.

The rearrangement links TRBV20-1 to TRBJ1-1; 8 nucleotides line up with TRBD1. The trim removed 4 bases at V and 3 bases at J, leaving 16 bases unmatched. The CDR3 is made up of 17 amino acids. Germline-derived CDR1 and CDR2 are DFQATT and SNEGSKA (reference sequence). This CDR3 is CSATTVAGGFRDTEAFF. The CDR3 coding sequence is TGCAGTGCTACCACCGTGGCAGGGGGCTTCAGGGACACTGAAGCTTTCTTT.

This clonotype was observed a handful of times. This chain uses TRBV15 with TRBJ2-4; weak D call: TRBD2 (5 bases). The J call may be mistaken, given a closer DNA end match to TRBJ2-7. This CDR3 spans 14 amino acids. Germline CDR1 is LNHNV and CDR2 is YYDKDF (reference sequence). For the CDR3, the DNA is TGTGCCACCAGCAGAGTGGACTCGGGGTACGAGCAGTACTTC. Protein: CATSRVDSGYEQYF.

The chain uses TRBV29-1 and TRBJ2-5; tentatively, D is TRBD2 (5 bases). Germline V lookup: CDR1 SQVTM, CDR2 ANQGSEA. The CDR3 totals 12 residues. V lost 6 bases and J lost 11, with 19 bases in between. The CDR3 DNA follows: TGCAGCGTCATATTTGAGGGCAATGAGCAGTACTTC. It yields the protein CSVIFEGNEQYF.

This clonotype was picked up many times. Possible read error: a much larger clone is one base away. The V gene is TRBV29-1, the J gene TRBJ2-5; TRBD1 aligns across 7 bases. The germline V gene has CDR1 SQVTM and CDR2 ANQGSEA. This CDR3 is 12 amino acids long. J was trimmed by 11 bases and V by 6 bases; bases with no gene match: 12. CDR3 sequence: CSVTGVRNEQYF. CDR3 DNA sequence: TGCAGCGTAACAGGGGTGAGGAATGAGCAGTACTTC.

The rearrangement uses TRBV11-2 and TRBJ2-1; D gene uncertain. The CDR3 covers 14 residues. The V end lost 5 bases, the J end lost 0 bases, and 8 bases lay between the germline ends. Germline assignment: CDR1 SGHAT and CDR2 FQNNGV. The CDR3 DNA reads TGTGCCAGCAGCCCGCCCAGCTCCTACAATGAGCAGTTCTTC. Residues: CASSPPSSYNEQFF. Drawing the rest from reference TRBV11-2 and TRBJ2-1, the complete variable domain is EAGVAQSPRYKIIEKRQSVAFWCNPISGHATLYWYQQILGQGPKLLIQFQNNGVVDDSQLPKDRFSAERLKGVDSTLKIQPAKLEDSAVYLCASSPPSSYNEQFFGPGTRLTVL.

This chain joins TRBV20-1 and TRBJ1-2, with unresolved D. The CDR3 sequence is 16 residues long. V lost 2 bases to trimming and J lost 0 bases, with 16 bases between them. Germline V lookup: CDR1 DFQATT, CDR2 SNEGSKA (reference sequence). Here the CDR3 DNA reads TGCAGTGCTAGATCGGCAGACATATTATCTAACTATGGCTACACCTTC. This gives the protein CSARSADILSNYGYTF.

V usage is TRBV3-1 and J usage is TRBJ2-1; D is ambiguous. The germline gives CDR1 LGHDT, CDR2 YNNKEL (reference sequence). The CDR3 is 14 residues long. V was trimmed by 0 bases and J by 6 bases, leaving 9 bases between them. The DNA for the CDR3 is TGTGCCAGCAGCCAAGATGCACTTAGCAATGAGCAGTTCTTC. Its translation: CASSQDALSNEQFF.

This clonotype was observed a handful of times. The rearrangement uses TRBV11-2 and TRBJ2-6; D remains unclear. The CDR3 sequence is 14 residues long. CDR1 and CDR2 from the germline V gene are SGHAT and FQNNGV. The V and J ends lost 4 bases and 1 base respectively, with 5 bases between them. CDR3 protein: CASSSRSGANVLTF. As DNA, the CDR3 is TGTGCCAGCAGCTCACGATCTGGGGCCAACGTCCTGACTTTC.

This clonotype has a single count. The genes are TRBV20-1 and TRBJ1-2; D is unresolved. Deletions cut 3 bases from V and 1 base from J, with 18 bases between. The CDR3 consists of 16 residues. Germline V gene data show CDR1 as DFQATT and CDR2 as SNEGSKA (reference sequence). CDR3 residues: CSASLRHHPDNYGYTF. Written as DNA, the CDR3 is TGCAGTGCTAGTTTGAGGCATCACCCGGATAACTATGGCTACACCTTC.

The CDR3 spells CASSLDRDQREAFF. The CDR3 DNA follows: TGCGCCAGCAGCTTGGACCGGGACCAAAGAGAAGCTTTCTTT. The chain has TRBV5-1 and TRBJ1-1; a possible D gene is TRBD1 (5 bases). V was pared by 0 bases and J by 8 bases, with 14 bases between. CDR3 length: 14 amino acids. The V gene's germline CDR1 is SGHRS and CDR2 YFSETQ.

This chain uses TRBV3-1 with TRBJ1-5; tentative D call: TRBD1 (5 bases). There are 15 residues in the CDR3. CDR1 is LGHDT, CDR2 YNNKEL, per germline (reference sequence). V lost 1 base, J lost 3 bases, and 10 bases lay in between. The CDR3, as DNA: TGTGCCAGCAGCCAAGGGGACGGCCTCAATCAGCCCCAGCATTTT. Translated, it gives CASSQGDGLNQPQHF.

V gene TRBV27 combines with J gene TRBJ2-1; 7 bases line up with TRBD2. This CDR3 is 15 amino acids long. From germline, CDR1 is MNHEY and CDR2 SMNVEV (reference sequence). The ends lost 2 bases at V and 7 bases at J; junction bases unmatched: 8. The CDR3 is CASSLPQGGRNEQFF. The DNA for the CDR3 is TGTGCCAGCAGTTTACCCCAGGGAGGGAGGAATGAGCAGTTCTTC.

V is TRBV5-5 and J is TRBJ1-2; 8 nucleotides agree with TRBD1. The CDR3 loop spans 15 amino acids. V lost 5 bases to trimming and J lost 9 bases; unmatched junction nucleotides: 15. The germline CDR1 and CDR2 sequences are SGHKS and YYEKEE (reference sequence). CDR3 sequence: CASSRDPTGVLRYTF. Here the CDR3 DNA reads TGTGCCAGCAGTCGAGACCCGACAGGGGTGCTTCGCTACACCTTC.